The entry below gives a single T cell receptor beta chain sequence along with its context. This specimen comes from a study of blood T cell repertoires in COVID-19. Study as a whole: Whether acute or convalescent, the COVID-19 samples came from the United States, Italy and Spain. T cells, B-cell-depleted T cells, or PBMCs supplied cDNA or gDNA.

Clones were read by immunoSEQ multiplex PCR, and TCRdb kept only the in-frame ones, dropping some. The data contain 80,000 to 95,000 clones, over 70% of them singletons. The sequencing input was peripheral blood. The clonotype originates from an elderly man with active or convalescent COVID-19.

CDR3 nucleotides: TGTGCCAGCAGTTTGGGGGGAGGCGGTGAGCAGTTCTTC. Protein sequence: CASSLGGGGEQFF. The chain couples TRBV12-3 or TRBV12-4 to TRBJ2-1; TRBD2 is a possible D gene (6 bases). Trimming left V 3 bases short and J 9 bases short, with 12 bases between. This CDR3 is built from 13 residues.